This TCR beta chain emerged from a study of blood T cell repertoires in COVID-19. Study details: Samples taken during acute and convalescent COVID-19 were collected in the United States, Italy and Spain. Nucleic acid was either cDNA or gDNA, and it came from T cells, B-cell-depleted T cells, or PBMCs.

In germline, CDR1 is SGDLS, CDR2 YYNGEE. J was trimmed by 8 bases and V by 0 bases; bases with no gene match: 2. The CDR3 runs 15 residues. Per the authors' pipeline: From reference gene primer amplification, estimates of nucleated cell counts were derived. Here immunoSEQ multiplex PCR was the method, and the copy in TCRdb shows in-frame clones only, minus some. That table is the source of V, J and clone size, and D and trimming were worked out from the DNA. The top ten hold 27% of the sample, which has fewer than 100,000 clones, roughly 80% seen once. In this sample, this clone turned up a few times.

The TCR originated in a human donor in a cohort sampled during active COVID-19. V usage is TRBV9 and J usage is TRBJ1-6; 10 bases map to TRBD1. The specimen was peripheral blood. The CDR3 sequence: CASSVGGTGDSPLHF. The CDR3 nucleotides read TGTGCCAGCAGCGTAGGTGGGACAGGGGATTCACCCCTCCACTTT.